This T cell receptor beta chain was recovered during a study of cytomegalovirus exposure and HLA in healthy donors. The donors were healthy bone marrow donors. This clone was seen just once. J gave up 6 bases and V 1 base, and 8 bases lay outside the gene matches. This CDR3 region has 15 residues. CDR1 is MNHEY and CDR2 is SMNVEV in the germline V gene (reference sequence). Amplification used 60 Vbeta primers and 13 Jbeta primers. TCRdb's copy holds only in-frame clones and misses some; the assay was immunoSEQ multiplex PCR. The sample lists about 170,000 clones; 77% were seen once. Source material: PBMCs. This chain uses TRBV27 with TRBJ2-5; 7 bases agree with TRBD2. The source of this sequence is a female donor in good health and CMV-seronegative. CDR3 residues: CASSLLAGGSKTQYF. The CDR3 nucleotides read TGTGCCAGCAGTTTATTGGCCGGGGGGTCAAAGACCCAGTACTTC.